Included here is one T cell receptor beta chain sequence, with context. The antigen is not known. The source of the sample is a study of beta chain features in type 1 diabetes. Study observations and caveats: Patients' naive, central memory and regulatory TCRB repertoires appeared more alike than those of healthy donors. For Type 1 diabetes patients, all four CD4+ subsets carried TCRB CDR3s that were moderately but significantly shorter. PCR could preferentially amplify shorter templates, alike in patients and controls.

The CDR3 has 18 amino acids. Germline trimming cut 9 bases from V and 4 bases from J; bases unmatched to any gene: 22. Looked up from germline, CDR1 is LNHNV and CDR2 is YYDKDF (reference sequence). The entirety of the isolated RNA underwent reverse transcription, so expressed TCRB transcripts were sequenced. Produced via immunoSEQ multiplex PCR; TCRdb's table is partial and in-frame only. The sample has 300,000 to 350,000 clones, 13% seen once; the top ten hold 0.015%. The chain is built from TRBV15 and TRBJ1-2, with TRBD1 matching 8 bases. Sequenced material: naive CD4+ T cells from blood. The sequence was collected from a young woman with type 1 diabetes. The CDR3 bases are TGTGCCACTCATGGGGCAGGGGGCAGACAGGGTGCAATCTATGGCTACACCTTC. Amino acid sequence: CATHGAGGRQGAIYGYTF. Drawing the rest from reference TRBV15 and TRBJ1-2, the complete variable domain is DAMVIQNPRYQVTQFGKPVTLSCSQTLNHNVMYWYQQKSSQAPKLLFHYYDKDFNNEADTPDNFQSRRPNTSFCFLDIRSPGLGDTAMYLCATHGAGGRQGAIYGYTFGSGTRLTVV.